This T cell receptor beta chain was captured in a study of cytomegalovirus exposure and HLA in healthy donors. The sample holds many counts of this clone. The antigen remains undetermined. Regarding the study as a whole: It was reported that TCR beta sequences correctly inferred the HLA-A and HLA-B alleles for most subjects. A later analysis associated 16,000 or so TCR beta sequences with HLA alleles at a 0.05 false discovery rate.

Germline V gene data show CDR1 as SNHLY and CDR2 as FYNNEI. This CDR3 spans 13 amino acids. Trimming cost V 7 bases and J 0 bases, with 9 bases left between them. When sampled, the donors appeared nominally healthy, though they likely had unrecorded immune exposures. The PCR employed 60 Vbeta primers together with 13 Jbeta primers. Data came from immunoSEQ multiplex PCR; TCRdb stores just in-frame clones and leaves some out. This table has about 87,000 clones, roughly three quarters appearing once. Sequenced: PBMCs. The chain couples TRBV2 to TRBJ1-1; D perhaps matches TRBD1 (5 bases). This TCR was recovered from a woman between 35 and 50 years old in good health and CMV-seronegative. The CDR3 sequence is CASNQDMNTEAFF. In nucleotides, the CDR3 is TGTGCCAGCAATCAGGACATGAACACTGAAGCTTTCTTT.